The 12 T cell receptor beta chains given below trace back to one sample, sequenced in a study of blood T cell repertoires in COVID-19. Using immunoSEQ multiplex PCR, the repertoire was profiled, and TCRdb retains in-frame clones only, with some absent. Of a few hundred thousand clones in the sample, 65% to 90% are singletons; the top ten hold 4% to 4.5%. The sample consisted of peripheral blood. The receptors here all came from a man aged 45 to 65 with acute or convalescent COVID-19.

CDR3 region: CASMRDGAYEQYF. The CDR3 region has the DNA TGTGCCAGCATGCGGGACGGAGCCTACGAGCAGTACTTC. This sequence joins TRBV6-5 and TRBJ2-7; a weak D match, TRBD2 (6 bases). CDR3 length: 13 amino acids. Trimming removed 7 bases from V and 2 bases from J, with 12 bases in between. Germline V gene lookup returns CDR1 MNHEY and CDR2 SVGAGI.

This rearrangement joins TRBV19 to TRBJ1-5; 7 bases align to TRBD1. Trimming cost V 5 bases and J 0 bases; bases outside gene matches: 19. The CDR3 extends over 20 amino acids. Germline lookup yields CDR1 LNHDA and CDR2 SQIVND (reference sequence). CDR3: CASSPRPYDREGNSNQPQHF. The CDR3 DNA sequence: TGTGCCAGTAGTCCCAGACCTTACGACAGGGAAGGTAATAGCAATCAGCCCCAGCATTTT.

The V call is TRBV6-6, the J call TRBJ2-2; tentative D call: TRBD1 (6 bases). From germline, CDR1 is MNHNY and CDR2 SVGAGI (reference sequence). This CDR3 contains 16 residues. The V end was cut by 6 bases, the J end by 0 bases, with 14 bases between. The CDR3 sequence: CASRSTGRTNTGELFF. Written as DNA, the CDR3 is TGTGCCAGCAGGTCCACAGGGCGCACGAACACCGGGGAGCTGTTTTTT.

The gene calls are TRBV6-6 and TRBJ2-7; D is perhaps TRBD2 (5 bases). The germline V gene encodes CDR1 MNHNY and CDR2 SVGAGI (reference sequence). V was shortened by 4 bases and J by 0 bases, with 10 bases between the two germline ends. This CDR3 contains 14 residues. CDR3 sequence (DNA): TGTGCCAGCAGTTGGGAGCAACGCTCCTACGAGCAGTACTTC. Amino acid sequence: CASSWEQRSYEQYF.

The genes are TRBV3-1 (or the pseudogene TRBV3-2) and TRBJ1-6, with 8 bases aligning to TRBD1. Losses at the gene ends were 3 bases for V and 7 bases for J; bases not matched to a gene: 8. CDR3 length: 16 residues. Germline loops: CDR1 LGHDT, CDR2 YNNKEL (reference sequence). Here the CDR3 DNA reads TGTGCCAGCAGCCACCAAAGCCAGGGGGCAAATTCACCCCTCCACTTT. It is translated as CASSHQSQGANSPLHF.

V is TRBV5-6 and J is TRBJ2-7; D not resolved. The V and J ends lost 2 bases and 2 bases respectively, with 17 bases between them. CDR3 length equals 16 residues. CDR1 is SGHDT, CDR2 YYEEEE, per germline. This CDR3 reads CASSLFAADLTYEQYF. As DNA, the CDR3 is TGTGCCAGCAGCTTATTCGCGGCAGACCTAACCTACGAGCAGTACTTC.

This chain links TRBV6-2 or TRBV6-3 with TRBJ2-1; 11 nucleotides align to TRBD2. The J segment lost 12 bases and the V segment lost 0 bases, leaving 10 bases of the junction unmatched. This CDR3 has 16 residues. Germline loops: CDR1 MNHEY, CDR2 SVGEGT. CDR3 coding DNA: TGTGCCAGCAGTTACTCGAATAGCGGGGGGGCGAGTGGGCAGTTCTTC. Translation: CASSYSNSGGASGQFF.

This clone was detected once. The chain is built from TRBV5-1 and TRBJ1-2, with D uncertain. CDR1 and CDR2 from the germline V gene are SGHRS and YFSETQ. The V and J ends lost 5 bases and 2 bases respectively, with 16 bases between them. The CDR3 runs 15 residues. In nucleotides, the CDR3 is TGCGCCAGCAGTCTTAGCCCCGAGGGAAACTATGGCTACACCTTC. Residues: CASSLSPEGNYGYTF. The variable domain in full, completed from reference TRBV5-1 and TRBJ1-2, reads KAGVTQTPRYLIKTRGQQVTLSCSPISGHRSVSWYQQTPGQGLQFLFEYFSETQRNKGNFPGRFSGRQFSNSRSEMNVSTLELGDSALYLCASSLSPEGNYGYTFGSGTRLTVV.

The gene calls are TRBV7-9 and TRBJ1-2; no clear D. The CDR3 has 12 residues. Trimming took off 0 bases at V and 4 bases at J, with 3 bases between the two ends. Germline CDR1 and CDR2: SEHNR and FQNEAQ (reference sequence). The CDR3 nucleotides are TGTGCCAGCAGCTTAGCCCTCTATGGCTACACCTTC. Translated, it gives CASSLALYGYTF.

This chain connects TRBV11-2 to TRBJ2-6, with a weak D call TRBD2 (6 bases). In germline, CDR1 is SGHAT, CDR2 FQNNGV. The CDR3 spans 19 residues. Trimming took 6 bases from V and 0 from J, leaving 21 bases between them. The CDR3 DNA reads TGTGCCAGCAGATCGGCGGGGCAAACCATGATCTCTGGGGCCAACGTCCTGACTTTC. Encoded protein: CASRSAGQTMISGANVLTF.

The J gene is TRBJ1-1, the V gene TRBV5-1, with TRBD1 matching 8 bases. The germline gives CDR1 SGHRS, CDR2 YFSETQ. The CDR3 contains 15 residues. Unmatched junction bases numbered 9, after V lost 2 bases and J lost 6 bases. CDR3 coding DNA: TGCGCCAGCAGCTTCTCAGGGGGCGAAGGGTCTGAAGCTTTCTTT. Residues: CASSFSGGEGSEAFF.

The rearrangement uses TRBV9 and TRBJ2-1; 10 positions match TRBD2. The CDR3 extends over 16 amino acids. The J segment lost 5 bases and the V segment lost 3 bases, leaving 8 bases of the junction unmatched. From germline, CDR1 is SGDLS and CDR2 YYNGEE. CDR3 DNA sequence: TGTGCCAGCAGCGCTCATCCTAGCGGGGGCAACAATGAGCAGTTCTTC. Residues: CASSAHPSGGNNEQFF.